The rows below give T cell receptor beta chains drawn from one sample of a study of T cells in Graves' hyperthyroidism and ophthalmopathy. Using its own MiXCR run on the multiplex PCR reads, TCRdb lists one record per CDR3 protein. The sample has approximately 590,000 distinct CDR3 sequences, 15% to 19% seen once. What was sequenced was blood. Every receptor here comes from a young woman with Graves' hyperthyroidism. Each CDR3 is given with its conserved first and last residue. D genes are given only for firm matches. Not all rows give a size; the values are once, few, many and, for expanded clones, a class.

v_gene	j_gene	abundance	d_gene	CDR3aa	CDR3nt
TRBV6-4	TRBJ2-1	few	TRBD2	CASSEGLAGGNEQFF	TGTGCCAGCAGTGAGGGACTAGCGGGAGGAAATGAGCAGTTCTTC
TRBV19	TRBJ1-1	.	.	CASRRTTGTAKSTEAFF	TGTGCCAGTAGACGTACGACTGGGACGGCAAAGTCCACTGAAGCTTTCTTT
TRBV6-1	TRBJ2-5	few	.	CASSEALSETQYF	TGTGCCAGCAGTGAAGCGCTTTCGGAGACCCAGTACTTC
TRBV19	TRBJ2-7	many	TRBD2	CASSLRTSGSVVMSYEQYF	TGTGCCAGTAGTCTCCGGACTAGCGGGAGTGTGGTGATGTCCTACGAGCAGTACTTC
TRBV7-9	TRBJ2-5	many	.	CASSPDGVGQYF	TGTGCCAGCAGCCCCGACGGGGTCGGACAGTACTTC
TRBV9	TRBJ2-3	.	.	CASSIRSNTDTQYF	TGTGCCAGCAGCATCAGGAGCAACACAGATACGCAGTATTTT
TRBV27	TRBJ2-7	many	.	CASSSRQYYEQYF	TGTGCCAGCAGTTCAAGGCAGTACTACGAGCAGTACTTC
TRBV5-5	TRBJ2-5	many	TRBD2	CASRTRLADQETQYF	TGTGCCAGCAGGACACGACTAGCGGATCAAGAGACCCAGTACTTC
TRBV12-3/TRBV12-4	TRBJ2-7	many	.	CASSLTYEQYF	TGTGCCAGCAGCTTAACCTACGAGCAGTACTTC
TRBV11-3	TRBJ2-1	many	.	CASSLGQGLRNEQFF	TGTGCCAGCAGCTTGGGGCAGGGTCTCAGAAATGAGCAGTTCTTC
TRBV20-1	TRBJ1-2	many	.	CSARDDGAGYTF	TGCAGTGCTAGAGATGACGGGGCTGGCTACACCTTC
TRBV20-1	TRBJ1-2	many	.	CSAAKVYGYTF	TGCAGTGCCGCAAAGGTCTATGGCTACACCTTC
TRBV12-3/TRBV12-4	TRBJ2-7	many	TRBD1	CASSVSDRDSYEQYF	TGTGCCAGCAGCGTTTCAGACAGGGATAGCTACGAGCAGTACTTC
TRBV2	TRBJ1-2	many	.	CASSDQTARRNYGYTF	TGTGCCAGCAGTGATCAAACCGCCAGGCGAAACTATGGCTACACCTTC
TRBV20-1	TRBJ2-7	many	.	CSAPLLVSYEQYF	TGCAGTGCCCCTCTACTAGTATCCTACGAGCAGTACTTC
TRBV11-2	TRBJ2-1	many	.	CASSLDKGTPREQFF	TGTGCCAGCAGCTTAGATAAAGGGACCCCAAGGGAGCAGTTCTTC
TRBV12-3/TRBV12-4	TRBJ2-2	many	TRBD2	CASSLSGSATGELFF	TGTGCCAGCAGCCTTAGCGGGAGTGCCACCGGGGAGCTGTTTTTT
TRBV7-2	TRBJ2-7	many	TRBD2	CASVAGGGSYEQYF	TGTGCCAGCGTGGCGGGAGGGGGCTCCTACGAGCAGTACTTC
TRBV20-1	TRBJ2-3	few	.	CSAREPYTDTQYF	TGCAGTGCTAGAGAACCGTACACAGATACGCAGTATTTT
TRBV14	TRBJ2-3	.	.	CASSQSGFWRTDTQYF	TGTGCCAGCAGCCAAAGTGGGTTTTGGAGGACAGATACGCAGTATTTT
TRBV20-1	TRBJ2-7	few	.	CSANKIAALVYEQYF	TGCAGTGCTAACAAAATAGCGGCCCTAGTCTACGAGCAGTACTTC
TRBV9	TRBJ2-7	many	.	CASSVLGKRDYEQYF	TGTGCCAGCAGCGTACTAGGGAAGCGAGACTACGAGCAGTACTTC
TRBV2	TRBJ2-1	.	.	CASSGSNAASGSYNEQFF	TGTGCCAGCAGTGGATCCAACGCCGCCAGCGGCTCCTACAATGAGCAGTTCTTC
TRBV30	TRBJ2-7	few	.	CAWGGTAGRYEQYF	TGTGCCTGGGGGGGCACGGCAGGCCGATACGAGCAGTACTTC
TRBV14	TRBJ2-1	few	.	CASSQSSRNYNEQFF	TGTGCCAGCAGCCAAAGCAGCAGAAATTACAATGAGCAGTTCTTC
TRBV6-2/TRBV6-3	TRBJ2-7	many	TRBD1	CASSYPRTGSYEQYF	TGTGCCAGCAGTTACCCCAGGACAGGCTCCTACGAGCAGTACTTC
TRBV12-3/TRBV12-4	TRBJ2-1	.	.	CASSLFLGMWFF	TGTGCCAGCAGTTTATTTCTCGGGATGTGGTTCTTC
TRBV7-3	TRBJ1-1	.	.	CASSLGGGGAFF	TGTGCCAGCAGCCTAGGAGGGGGGGGAGCTTTCTTT